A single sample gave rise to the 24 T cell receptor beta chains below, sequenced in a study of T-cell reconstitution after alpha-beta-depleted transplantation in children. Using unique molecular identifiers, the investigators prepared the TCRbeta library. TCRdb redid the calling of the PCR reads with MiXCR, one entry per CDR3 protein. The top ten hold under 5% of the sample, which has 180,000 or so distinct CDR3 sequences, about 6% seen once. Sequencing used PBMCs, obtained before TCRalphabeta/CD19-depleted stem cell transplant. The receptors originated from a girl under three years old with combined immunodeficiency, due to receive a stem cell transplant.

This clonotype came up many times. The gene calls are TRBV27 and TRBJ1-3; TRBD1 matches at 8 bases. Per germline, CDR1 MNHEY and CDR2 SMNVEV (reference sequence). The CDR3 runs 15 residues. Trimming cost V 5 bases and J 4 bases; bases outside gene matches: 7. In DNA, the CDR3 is TGTGCCAGCAGTCCGGGGACAGGTCTCGGAAACACCATATATTTT. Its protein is CASSPGTGLGNTIYF.

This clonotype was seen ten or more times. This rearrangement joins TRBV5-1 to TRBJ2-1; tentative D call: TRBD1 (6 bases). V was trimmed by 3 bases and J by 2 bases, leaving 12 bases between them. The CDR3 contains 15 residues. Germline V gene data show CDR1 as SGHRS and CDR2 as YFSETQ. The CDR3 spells CASSSRGQTYNEQFF. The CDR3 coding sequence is TGCGCCAGCAGCTCCCGTGGACAGACCTACAATGAGCAGTTCTTC.

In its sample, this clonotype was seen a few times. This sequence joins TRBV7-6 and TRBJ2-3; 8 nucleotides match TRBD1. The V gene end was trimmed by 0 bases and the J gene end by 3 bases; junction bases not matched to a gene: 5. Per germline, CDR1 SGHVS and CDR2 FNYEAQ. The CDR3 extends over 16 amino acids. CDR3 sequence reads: CASSLAGQGWTDTQYF. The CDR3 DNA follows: TGTGCCAGCAGCTTAGCCGGACAGGGTTGGACAGATACGCAGTATTTT.

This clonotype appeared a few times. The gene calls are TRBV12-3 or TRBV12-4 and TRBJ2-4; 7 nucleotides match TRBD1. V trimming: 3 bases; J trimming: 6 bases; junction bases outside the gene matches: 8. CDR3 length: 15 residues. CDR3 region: CASSFSMDRSNIQYF. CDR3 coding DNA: TGTGCCAGCAGTTTTTCAATGGACAGGTCAAACATTCAGTACTTC.

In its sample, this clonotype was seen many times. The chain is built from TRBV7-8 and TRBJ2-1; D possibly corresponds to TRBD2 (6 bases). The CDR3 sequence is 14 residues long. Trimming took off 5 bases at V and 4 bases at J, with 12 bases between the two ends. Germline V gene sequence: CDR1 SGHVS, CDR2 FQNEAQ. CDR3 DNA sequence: TGTGCCAGCAGCCCCCCGGGGGATTACAATGAGCAGTTCTTC. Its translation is CASSPPGDYNEQFF.

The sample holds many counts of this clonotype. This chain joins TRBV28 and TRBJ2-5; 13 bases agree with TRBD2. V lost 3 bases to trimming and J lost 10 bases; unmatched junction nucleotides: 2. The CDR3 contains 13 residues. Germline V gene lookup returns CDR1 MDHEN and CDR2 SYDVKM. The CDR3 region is CASSFRLAGGQYF. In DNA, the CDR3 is TGTGCCAGCAGTTTTCGACTAGCGGGGGGCCAGTACTTC. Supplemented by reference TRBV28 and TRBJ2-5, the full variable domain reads DVKVTQSSRYLVKRTGEKVFLECVQDMDHENMFWYRQDPGLGLRLIYFSYDVKMKEKGDIPEGYSVSREKKERFSLILESASTNQTSMYLCASSFRLAGGQYFGPGTRLLVL.

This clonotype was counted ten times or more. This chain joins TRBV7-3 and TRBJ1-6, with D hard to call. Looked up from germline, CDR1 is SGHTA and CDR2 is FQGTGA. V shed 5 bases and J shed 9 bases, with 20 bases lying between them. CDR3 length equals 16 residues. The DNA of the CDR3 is TGTGCCAGCAGCCGCGGGCCTTATGGTGGAGGTTCACCCCTCCACTTT. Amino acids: CASSRGPYGGGSPLHF.

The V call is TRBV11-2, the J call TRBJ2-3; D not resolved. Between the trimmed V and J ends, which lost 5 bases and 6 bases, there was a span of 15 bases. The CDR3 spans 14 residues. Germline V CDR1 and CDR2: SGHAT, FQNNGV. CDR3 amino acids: CASSQAYPTDTQYF. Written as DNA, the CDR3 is TGTGCCAGCAGCCAAGCTTACCCCACCGATACGCAGTATTTT.

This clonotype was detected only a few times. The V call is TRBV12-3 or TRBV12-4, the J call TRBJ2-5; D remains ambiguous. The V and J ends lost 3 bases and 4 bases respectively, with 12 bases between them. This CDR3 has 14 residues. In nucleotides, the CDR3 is TGTGCCAGCAGTTTGAGACACTTCGGAGAGACCCAGTACTTC. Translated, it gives CASSLRHFGETQYF.

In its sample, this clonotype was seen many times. CDR3 nucleotides: TGTGCCAGCATTCATACCGGGACTAGCGGGAACATCTACAATGAGCAGTTCTTC. This sequence encodes CASIHTGTSGNIYNEQFF. The V gene is TRBV27, the J gene TRBJ2-1, with 13 bases matching TRBD2. The CDR3 loop spans 18 amino acids. Trimming at V came to 7 bases and at J to 3 bases, leaving 12 bases not matched to a gene. From germline, CDR1 is MNHEY and CDR2 SMNVEV (reference sequence).

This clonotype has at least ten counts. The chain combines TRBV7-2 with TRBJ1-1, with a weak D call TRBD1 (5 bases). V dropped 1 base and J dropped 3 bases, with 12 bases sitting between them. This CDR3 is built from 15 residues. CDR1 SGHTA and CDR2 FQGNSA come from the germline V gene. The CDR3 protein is CASSLDGGGDTEAFF. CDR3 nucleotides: TGTGCCAGCAGCTTAGACGGGGGAGGGGACACTGAAGCTTTCTTT.

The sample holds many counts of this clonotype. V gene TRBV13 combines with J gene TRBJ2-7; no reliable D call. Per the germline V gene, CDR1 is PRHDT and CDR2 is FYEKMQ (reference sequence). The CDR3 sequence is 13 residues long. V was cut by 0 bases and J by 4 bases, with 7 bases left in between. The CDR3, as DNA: TGTGCCAGCAGCTTAGGCAACTTTTACGAGCAGTACTTC. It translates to CASSLGNFYEQYF.

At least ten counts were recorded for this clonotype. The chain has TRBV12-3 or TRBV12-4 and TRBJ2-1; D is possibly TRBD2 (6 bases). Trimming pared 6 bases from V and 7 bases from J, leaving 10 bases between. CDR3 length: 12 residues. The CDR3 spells CASRGLPNEQFF. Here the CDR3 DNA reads TGTGCCAGCAGGGGACTTCCAAATGAGCAGTTCTTC.

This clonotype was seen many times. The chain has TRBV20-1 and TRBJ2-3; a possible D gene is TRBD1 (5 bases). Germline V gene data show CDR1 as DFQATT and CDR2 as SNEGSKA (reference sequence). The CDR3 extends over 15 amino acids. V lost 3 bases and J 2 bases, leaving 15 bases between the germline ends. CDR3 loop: CSARWPGPYTDTQYF. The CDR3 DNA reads TGCAGTGCTAGGTGGCCAGGGCCCTACACAGATACGCAGTATTTT.

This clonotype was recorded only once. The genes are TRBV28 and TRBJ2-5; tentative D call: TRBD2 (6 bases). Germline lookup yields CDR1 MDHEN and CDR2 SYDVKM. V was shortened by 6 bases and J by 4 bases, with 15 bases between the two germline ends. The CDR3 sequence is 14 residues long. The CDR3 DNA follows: TGTGCCAGCAGCCGAGGCGGGACGGGAGAGACCCAGTACTTC. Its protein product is CASSRGGTGETQYF.

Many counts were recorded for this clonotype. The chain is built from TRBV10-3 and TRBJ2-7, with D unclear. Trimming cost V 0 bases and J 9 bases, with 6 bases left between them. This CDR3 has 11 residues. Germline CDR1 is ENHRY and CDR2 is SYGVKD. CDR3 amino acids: CAISESFLQYF. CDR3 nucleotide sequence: TGTGCCATCAGTGAGTCCTTCCTGCAGTACTTC.

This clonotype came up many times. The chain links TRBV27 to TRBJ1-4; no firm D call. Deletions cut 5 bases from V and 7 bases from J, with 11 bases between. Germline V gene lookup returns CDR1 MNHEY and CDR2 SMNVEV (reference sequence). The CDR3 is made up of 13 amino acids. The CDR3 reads CASSPTYGEKLFF. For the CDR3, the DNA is TGTGCCAGCAGTCCGACTTATGGTGAAAAACTGTTTTTT.

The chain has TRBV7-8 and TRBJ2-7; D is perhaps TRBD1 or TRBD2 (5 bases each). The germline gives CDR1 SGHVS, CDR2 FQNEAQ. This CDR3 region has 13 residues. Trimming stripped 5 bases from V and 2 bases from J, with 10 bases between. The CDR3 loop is CASSKGRTYEQYF. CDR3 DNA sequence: TGTGCCAGCAGCAAGGGACGGACCTACGAGCAGTACTTC.

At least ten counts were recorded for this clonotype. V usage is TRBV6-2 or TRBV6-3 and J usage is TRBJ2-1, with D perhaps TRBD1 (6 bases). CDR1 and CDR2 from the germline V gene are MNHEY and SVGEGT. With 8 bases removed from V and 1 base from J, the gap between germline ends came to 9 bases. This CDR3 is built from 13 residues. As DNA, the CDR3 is TGTGCCAGCGGACAGAGTTCCTACAATGAGCAGTTCTTC. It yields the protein CASGQSSYNEQFF.

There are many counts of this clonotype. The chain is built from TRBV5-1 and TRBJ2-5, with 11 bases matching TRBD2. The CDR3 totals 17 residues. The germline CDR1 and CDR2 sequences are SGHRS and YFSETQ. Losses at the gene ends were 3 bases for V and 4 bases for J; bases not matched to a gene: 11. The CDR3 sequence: CASSYSGGAEVPETQYF. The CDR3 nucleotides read TGCGCCAGCAGCTATAGCGGGGGGGCCGAGGTTCCAGAGACCCAGTACTTC.

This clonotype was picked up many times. Here the CDR3 DNA reads TGTGCCAGCAGTTTACGACTAGCGGGAGACGAGCAGTACTTC. Its translation is CASSLRLAGDEQYF. The chain joins TRBV28 to TRBJ2-7, with 12 bases that match TRBD2. Germline-derived CDR1 and CDR2 are MDHEN and SYDVKM. The CDR3 is made up of 14 amino acids. After removal of 2 bases from V and 5 bases from J, the junction contained 1 base not matched to a gene.

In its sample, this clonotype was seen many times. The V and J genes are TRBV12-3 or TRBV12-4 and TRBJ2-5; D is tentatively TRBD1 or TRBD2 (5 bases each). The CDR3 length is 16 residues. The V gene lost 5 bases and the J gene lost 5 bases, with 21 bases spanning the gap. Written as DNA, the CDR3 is TGTGCCAGCAGTATGACGGCCGGGACCCCATGGGAGACCCAGTACTTC. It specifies CASSMTAGTPWETQYF.

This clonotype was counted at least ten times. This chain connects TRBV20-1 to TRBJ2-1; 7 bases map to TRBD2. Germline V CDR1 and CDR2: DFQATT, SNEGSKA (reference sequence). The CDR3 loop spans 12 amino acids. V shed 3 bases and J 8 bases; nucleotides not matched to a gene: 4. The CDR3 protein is CSARPTSYEQFF. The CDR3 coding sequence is TGCAGTGCTAGGCCGACTAGCTATGAGCAGTTCTTC.

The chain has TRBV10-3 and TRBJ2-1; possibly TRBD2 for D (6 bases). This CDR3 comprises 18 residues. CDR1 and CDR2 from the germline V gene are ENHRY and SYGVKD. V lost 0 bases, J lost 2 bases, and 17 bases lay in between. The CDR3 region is CAISESLGQRVPYNEQFF. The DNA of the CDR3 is TGTGCCATCAGTGAGTCCCTTGGCCAGCGGGTTCCCTACAATGAGCAGTTCTTC.